This TCR beta chain was sequenced for a study of regulatory T cells in long-lasting Graves disease. Points from the study as a whole: No thyroid tissue was studied; the work used peripheral blood only. Preferential use of TRBV28, TRBJ1-2 and TRBJ2-5 was seen in persistent disease.

The CDR3 extends over 14 amino acids. Germline V gene data show CDR1 as SGHTA and CDR2 as FQGTGA. The V gene lost 2 bases and the J gene lost 4 bases, with 8 bases spanning the gap. Assembly of TCR beta libraries relied on iRepertoire HTBI primers together with Arm-PCR of CDR3 regions. A single record per CDR3 protein comes from TCRdb applying MiXCR to the multiplex PCR reads. The table includes hundreds of thousands of distinct CDR3 sequences, 16% detected once. In its sample, this clonotype was seen many times. Its target is unknown. Time point denoted: newly diagnosed GD, antithyroid drugs for less than 3 months. Making the TCR library involved RNA that had been extracted from PBMCs. The guidelines of the American Thyroid Association were the basis for diagnosing Graves' disease. These data also featured in a second study, about T cells in Graves' hyperthyroidism and ophthalmopathy. That work adds: Initially, a first-round RT-PCR of the TCR CDR3 employed the HTBI primer set.

The genes are TRBV7-3 and TRBJ2-2, with a tentative D call TRBD2 (5 bases). The material was peripheral blood mononuclear cells (PBMCs), obtained at new diagnosis, from a patient treated with antithyroid drugs. This clonotype was obtained from a man aged 35 to 55 with Graves disease. The CDR3, as DNA: TGTGCCAGCAGCTTATTGGGGAGCACCGGGGAGCTGTTTTTT. Amino acid sequence: CASSLLGSTGELFF.